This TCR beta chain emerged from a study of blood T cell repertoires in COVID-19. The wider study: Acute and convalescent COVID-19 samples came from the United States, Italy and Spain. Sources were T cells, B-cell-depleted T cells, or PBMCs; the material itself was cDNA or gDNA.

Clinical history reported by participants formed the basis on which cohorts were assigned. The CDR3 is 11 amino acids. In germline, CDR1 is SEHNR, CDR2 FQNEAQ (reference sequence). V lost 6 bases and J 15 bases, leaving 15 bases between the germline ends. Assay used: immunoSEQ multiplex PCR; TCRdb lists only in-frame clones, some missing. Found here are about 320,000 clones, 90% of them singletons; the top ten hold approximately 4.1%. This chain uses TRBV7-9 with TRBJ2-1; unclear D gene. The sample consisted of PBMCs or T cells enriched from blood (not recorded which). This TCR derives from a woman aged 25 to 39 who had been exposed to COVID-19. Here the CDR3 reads CASRRSRVPFF. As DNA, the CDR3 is TGTGCCAGCAGGCGATCTAGAGTTCCGTTCTTC.